The T cell receptor (beta chain) under discussion was sequenced for a study of blood T cell repertoires in COVID-19. Background on the study: Sources were T cells, B-cell-depleted T cells, or PBMCs; the material itself was cDNA or gDNA.

Participants, about 18 to 90 years old, spanned fewer than 30 US areas. Participants reported their clinical history, and cohort assignment relied on those reports. Trimming removed 3 bases from V and 8 bases from J, with 11 bases in between. The CDR3 spans 12 residues. Germline CDR1 reads DFQATT; CDR2 reads SNEGSKA (reference sequence). Authors' methods: Amplification of reference gene primers was used by the study to estimate nucleated cell counts. TCRdb keeps only in-frame clones here, not all; method: immunoSEQ multiplex PCR. The V and J calls and clone size were taken over from that table, and D and trimming were inferred from the DNA. This table has hundreds of thousands of clones, over 75% appearing once.

This receptor was taken from a man between 18 and 29 years old who had recovered from COVID-19. The rearrangement uses TRBV20-1 and TRBJ2-4; D remains unclear. Sequences were obtained from PBMCs or T cells enriched from blood (not recorded which). CDR3 protein: CSASRLVDIQYF. DNA of the CDR3: TGCAGTGCTAGTCGACTCGTAGACATTCAGTACTTC.